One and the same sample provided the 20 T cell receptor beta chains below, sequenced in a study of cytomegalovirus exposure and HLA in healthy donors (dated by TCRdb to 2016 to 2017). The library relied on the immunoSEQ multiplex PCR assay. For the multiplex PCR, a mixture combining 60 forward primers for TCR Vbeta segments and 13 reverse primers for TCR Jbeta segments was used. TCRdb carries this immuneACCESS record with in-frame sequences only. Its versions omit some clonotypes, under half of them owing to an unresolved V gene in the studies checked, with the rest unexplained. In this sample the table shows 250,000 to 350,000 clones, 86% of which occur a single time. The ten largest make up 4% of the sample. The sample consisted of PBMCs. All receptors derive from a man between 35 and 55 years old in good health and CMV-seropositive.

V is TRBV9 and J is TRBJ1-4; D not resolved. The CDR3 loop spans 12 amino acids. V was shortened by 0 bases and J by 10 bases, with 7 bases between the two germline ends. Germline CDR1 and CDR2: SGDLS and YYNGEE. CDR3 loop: CASSVVSGKLFF. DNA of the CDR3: TGTGCCAGCAGCGTAGTATCCGGAAAACTGTTTTTT.

The CDR3 reads CASSGGGSPGLSGGEQFF. The CDR3 DNA reads TGTGCCAGCAGTGGAGGAGGTTCTCCGGGACTTAGTGGTGGGGAGCAGTTCTTC. The chain links TRBV6-1 to TRBJ2-1; tentatively, D is TRBD2 (6 bases). V dropped 4 bases and J dropped 10 bases, with 29 bases sitting between them. CDR3 length equals 18 residues. The germline V gene has CDR1 MNHNS and CDR2 SASEGT.

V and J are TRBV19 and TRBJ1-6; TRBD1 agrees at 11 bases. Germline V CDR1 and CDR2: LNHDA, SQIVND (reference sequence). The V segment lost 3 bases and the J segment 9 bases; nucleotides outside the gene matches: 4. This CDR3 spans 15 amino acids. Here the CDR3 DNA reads TGTGCCAGTAGTATGGGGACAGGGGGTATTTCACCCCTCCACTTT. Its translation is CASSMGTGGISPLHF.

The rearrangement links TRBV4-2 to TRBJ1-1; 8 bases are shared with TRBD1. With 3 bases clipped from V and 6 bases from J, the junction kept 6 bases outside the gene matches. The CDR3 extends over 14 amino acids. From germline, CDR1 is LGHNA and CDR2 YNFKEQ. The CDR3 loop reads CASSHLQGGAEAFF. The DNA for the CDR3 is TGTGCCAGCAGCCATTTACAGGGGGGGGCTGAAGCTTTCTTT.

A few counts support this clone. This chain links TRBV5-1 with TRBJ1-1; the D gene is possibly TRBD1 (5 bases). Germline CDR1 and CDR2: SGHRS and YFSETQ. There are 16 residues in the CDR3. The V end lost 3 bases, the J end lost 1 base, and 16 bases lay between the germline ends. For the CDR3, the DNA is TGCGCCAGCAGCTCCGGCCAGGGAACGTGGAACACTGAAGCTTTCTTT. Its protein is CASSSGQGTWNTEAFF.

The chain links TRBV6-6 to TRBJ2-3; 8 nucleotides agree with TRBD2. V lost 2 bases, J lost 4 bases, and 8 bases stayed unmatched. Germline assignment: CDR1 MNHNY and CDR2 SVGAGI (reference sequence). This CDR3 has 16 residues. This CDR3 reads CASSYRSGSRSDTQYF. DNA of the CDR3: TGTGCCAGCAGTTACCGGAGCGGGAGTAGGTCAGATACGCAGTATTTT.

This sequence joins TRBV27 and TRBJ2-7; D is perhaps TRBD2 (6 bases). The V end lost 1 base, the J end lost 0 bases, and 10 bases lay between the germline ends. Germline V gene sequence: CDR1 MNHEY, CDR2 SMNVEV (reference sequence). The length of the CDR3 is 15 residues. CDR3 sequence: CASSLYGGSSYEQYF. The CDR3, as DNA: TGTGCCAGCAGTTTATACGGGGGAAGCTCCTACGAGCAGTACTTC.

The CDR3 DNA reads TGTGCCAGCAGCTCTCCACTAGCGGGAGTGCGGGAGCAGTACTTC. Translation gives CASSSPLAGVREQYF. The chain is built from TRBV7-9 and TRBJ2-7, with 11 bases identical to TRBD2. This CDR3 has 15 residues. The junction had 9 bases not matched to a gene; V was cut back by 4 bases and J by 7 bases. Germline lookup yields CDR1 SEHNR and CDR2 FQNEAQ (reference sequence). The full variable domain, completed using reference TRBV7-9 and TRBJ2-7, is DTGVSQNPRHKITKRGQNVTFRCDPISEHNRLYWYRQTLGQGPEFLTYFQNEAQLEKSRLLSDRFSAERPKGSFSTLEIQRTEQGDSAMYLCASSSPLAGVREQYFGPGTRLTVT.

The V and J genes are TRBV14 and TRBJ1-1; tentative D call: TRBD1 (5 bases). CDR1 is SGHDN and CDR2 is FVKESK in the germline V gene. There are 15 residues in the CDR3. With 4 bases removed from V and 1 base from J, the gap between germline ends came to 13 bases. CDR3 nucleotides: TGTGCCAGCAGCCCTCCGGGAGGGACGAACACTGAAGCTTTCTTT. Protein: CASSPPGGTNTEAFF.

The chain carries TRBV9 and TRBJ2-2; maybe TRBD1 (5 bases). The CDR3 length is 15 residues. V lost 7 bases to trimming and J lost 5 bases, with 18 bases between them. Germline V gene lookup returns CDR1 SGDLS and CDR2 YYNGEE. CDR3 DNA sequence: TGTGCCAGCGCCCCCGCAGGGTCAGTAACCGGGGAGCTGTTTTTT. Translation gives CASAPAGSVTGELFF.

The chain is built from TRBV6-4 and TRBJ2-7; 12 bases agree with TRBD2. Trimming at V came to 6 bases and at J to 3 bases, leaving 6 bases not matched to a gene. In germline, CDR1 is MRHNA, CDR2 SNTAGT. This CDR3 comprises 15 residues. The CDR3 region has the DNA TGTGCCAGCAGCCCCGGACTAGCGGGAATCTACGAGCAGTACTTC. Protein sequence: CASSPGLAGIYEQYF.

CDR3 sequence: CASSSTGQSTDTQYF. The CDR3 DNA reads TGTGCCAGCAGCTCCACCGGACAGAGCACAGATACGCAGTATTTT. The V gene is TRBV5-5, the J gene TRBJ2-3; a weak D match, TRBD1 (6 bases). CDR1 and CDR2 from the germline V gene are SGHKS and YYEKEE (reference sequence). Trimming left V 3 bases short and J 0 bases short, with 11 bases between. The CDR3 consists of 15 residues.

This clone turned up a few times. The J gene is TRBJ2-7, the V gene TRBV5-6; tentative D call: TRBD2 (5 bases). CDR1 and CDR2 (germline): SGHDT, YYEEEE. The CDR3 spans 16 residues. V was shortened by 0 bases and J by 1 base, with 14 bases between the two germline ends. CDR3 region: CASSLGGSLGSYEQYF. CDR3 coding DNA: TGTGCCAGCAGCTTGGGAGGGAGTCTTGGTTCCTACGAGCAGTACTTC.

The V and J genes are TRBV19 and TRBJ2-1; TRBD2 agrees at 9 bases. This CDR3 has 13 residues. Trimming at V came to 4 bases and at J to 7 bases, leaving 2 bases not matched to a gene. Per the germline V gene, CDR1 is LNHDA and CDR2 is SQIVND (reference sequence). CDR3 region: CASSSLAGNEQFF. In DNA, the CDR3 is TGTGCCAGTAGTAGTCTAGCGGGAAATGAGCAGTTCTTC. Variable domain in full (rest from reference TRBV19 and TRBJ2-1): DGGITQSPKYLFRKEGQNVTLSCEQNLNHDAMYWYRQDPGQGLRLIYYSQIVNDFQKGDIAEGYSVSREKKESFPLTVTSAQKNPTAFYLCASSSLAGNEQFFGPGTRLTVL.

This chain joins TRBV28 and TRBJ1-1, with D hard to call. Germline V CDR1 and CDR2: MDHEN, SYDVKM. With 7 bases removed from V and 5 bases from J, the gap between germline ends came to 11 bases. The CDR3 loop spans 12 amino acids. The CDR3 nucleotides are TGTGCCAGCATGGAGCCCGTGACTGAAGCTTTCTTT. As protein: CASMEPVTEAFF. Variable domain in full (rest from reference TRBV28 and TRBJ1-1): DVKVTQSSRYLVKRTGEKVFLECVQDMDHENMFWYRQDPGLGLRLIYFSYDVKMKEKGDIPEGYSVSREKKERFSLILESASTNQTSMYLCASMEPVTEAFFGQGTRLTVV.

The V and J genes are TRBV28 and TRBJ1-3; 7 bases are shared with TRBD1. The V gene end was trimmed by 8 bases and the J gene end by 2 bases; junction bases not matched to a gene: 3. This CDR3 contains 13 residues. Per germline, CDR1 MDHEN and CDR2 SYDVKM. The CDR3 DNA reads TGTGCCAGCCGAGGGACAGCTGGAAACACCATATATTTT. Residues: CASRGTAGNTIYF.

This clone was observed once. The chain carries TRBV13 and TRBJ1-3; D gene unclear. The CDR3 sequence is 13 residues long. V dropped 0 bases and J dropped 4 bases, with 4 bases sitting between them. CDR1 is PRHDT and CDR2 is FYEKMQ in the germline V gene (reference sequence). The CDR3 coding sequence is TGTGCCAGCAGCTTAGGACAGGGAAACACCATATATTTT. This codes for CASSLGQGNTIYF.

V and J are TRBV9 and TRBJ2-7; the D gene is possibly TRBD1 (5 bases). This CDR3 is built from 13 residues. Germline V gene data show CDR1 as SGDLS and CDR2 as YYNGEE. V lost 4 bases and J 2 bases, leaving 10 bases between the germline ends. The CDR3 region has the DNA TGTGCCAGCAGCCCTCAGGGCGCCTACGAGCAGTACTTC. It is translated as CASSPQGAYEQYF.

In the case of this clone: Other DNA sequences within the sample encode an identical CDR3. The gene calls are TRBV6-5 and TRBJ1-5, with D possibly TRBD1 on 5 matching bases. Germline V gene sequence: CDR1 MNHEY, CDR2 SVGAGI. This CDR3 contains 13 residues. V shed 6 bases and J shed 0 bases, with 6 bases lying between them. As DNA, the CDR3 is TGTGCCAGCAGAAGGGGTAGCAATCAGCCCCAGCATTTT. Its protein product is CASRRGSNQPQHF.

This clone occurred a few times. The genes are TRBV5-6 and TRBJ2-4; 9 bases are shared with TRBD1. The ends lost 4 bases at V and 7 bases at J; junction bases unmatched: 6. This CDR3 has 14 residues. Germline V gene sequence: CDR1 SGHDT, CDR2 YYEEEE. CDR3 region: CASSTDRGWNIQYF. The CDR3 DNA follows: TGTGCCAGCAGCACAGACAGGGGGTGGAACATTCAGTACTTC.